This T cell receptor beta chain was recovered during a study of early T cells in non-severe SARS-CoV-2 infection. TCRdb used MiXCR to reprocess the 5' RACE reads, holding one entry per CDR3 protein. This sample yields tens of thousands of distinct CDR3 sequences, of which around 6% are seen a single time; roughly 7% belongs to the top ten. The CDR3 length is 14 residues. The V and J ends lost 5 bases and 7 bases respectively, with 15 bases between them. Germline CDR1 SGHTA, CDR2 FQGNSA. Study-wide findings and caveats: Private and CD4 specificities were missed by VDJdb matching, which favored anti-spike CD8 responses.

There are many counts of this clonotype. Its antigen is unknown. This receptor was taken from an adult who was a healthcare worker with PCR-confirmed SARS-CoV-2 infection or an uninfected control (not recorded which). Material: whole blood. The genes are TRBV7-2 and TRBJ2-1, with D possibly TRBD1 on 5 matching bases. For the CDR3, the DNA is TGTGCCAGCAGCCCCCAGGGCCGTCAAAATGAGCAGTTCTTC. It codes for CASSPQGRQNEQFF. Full variable domain (rest looked up from reference TRBV7-2 and TRBJ2-1): GAGVSQSPSNKVTEKGKDVELRCDPISGHTALYWYRQSLGQGLEFLIYFQGNSAPDKSGLPSDRFSAERTGGSVSTLTIQRTQQEDSAVYLCASSPQGRQNEQFFGPGTRLTVL.